What follows are 8 T cell receptor beta chains derived from one specimen sequenced in a study of glioma-infiltrating T cells. The iRepertoire nested amplicon-rescue multiplex PCR amplified TCR alpha and beta CDR3s from RNA. MiXCR, run by TCRdb on the multiplex PCR reads, gives a single entry per CDR3 protein. The sample holds around 97,000 distinct CDR3 sequences, about 28% seen once. Source material: glioma tissue, nonneoplastic brain tissue, or PBMCs (not recorded which). These receptors all stem from a human donor with low-grade glioma or glioblastoma, undergoing nonglioma brain surgery, or in good health (not recorded which).

Notes on this clonotype: A much larger clone lies a single base off, so this may be a read error. In nucleotides, the CDR3 is TGTGCCAGCAGCGAGTACGGGAGAAGGAACACTGAAGCTTTCTTT. Translated, it gives CASSEYGRRNTEAFF. The chain carries TRBV14 and TRBJ1-1; no definite D call. The CDR3 sequence is 15 residues long. Germline V lookup: CDR1 SGHDN, CDR2 FVKESK. Trimming took off 5 bases at V and 1 base at J, with 14 bases between the two ends.

This clonotype was found many times. The chain has TRBV12-3 or TRBV12-4 and TRBJ1-1; 9 nucleotides agree with TRBD1. Trimming took 3 bases from V and 6 from J; bases not matched to a gene: 8. The CDR3 runs 15 residues. The CDR3 bases are TGTGCCAGCAGTTTCGGACAGGGGATCGTACCTGAAGCTTTCTTT. Protein sequence: CASSFGQGIVPEAFF.

A few counts support this clonotype. The chain links TRBV7-9 to TRBJ2-7; D may correspond to TRBD1 or TRBD2 (6 bases each). The ends were cut back, 7 bases at V and 1 base at J, with 14 bases in the middle. The CDR3 consists of 14 residues. The germline V gene encodes CDR1 SEHNR and CDR2 FQNEAQ (reference sequence). The CDR3 reads CASNRGGNSYEQYF. For the CDR3, the DNA is TGTGCCAGCAACCGAGGGGGGAATTCCTACGAGCAGTACTTC. Together with reference TRBV7-9 and TRBJ2-7, the CDR3 gives the full variable domain: DTGVSQNPRHKITKRGQNVTFRCDPISEHNRLYWYRQTLGQGPEFLTYFQNEAQLEKSRLLSDRFSAERPKGSFSTLEIQRTEQGDSAMYLCASNRGGNSYEQYFGPGTRLTVT.

The rearrangement joins TRBV12-3 or TRBV12-4 to TRBJ1-1; TRBD1 aligns across 9 bases. The CDR3 has 15 amino acids. V lost 8 bases and J lost 1; bases outside the gene matches: 8. The CDR3 region is CASGGTGPQNTEAFF. The CDR3 DNA follows: TGTGCCAGCGGAGGGACAGGGCCACAGAACACTGAAGCTTTCTTT.

Details on this clonotype: This may come from a read error, since a much larger clone is one base off. The chain recombines TRBV20-1 with TRBJ2-3, with a weak D call TRBD2 (10 bases). Per germline, CDR1 DFQATT and CDR2 SNEGSKA (reference sequence). The CDR3 extends over 18 amino acids. CDR3 residues: CSASTGGLAGVSTDAQYF. DNA for the CDR3: TGCAGTGCTAGCACAGGGGGCCTAGCGGGGGTCTCCACAGATGCGCAGTATTTT.

This clonotype was seen a handful of times. The rearrangement uses TRBV4-1 and TRBJ1-6; possibly TRBD1 for D (5 bases). Germline values: CDR1 MGHRA, CDR2 YSYEKL. V was clipped by 0 bases and J by 7 bases, with 13 bases between them. The CDR3 runs to 16 residues. The CDR3 DNA sequence: TGCGCCAGCAGCCAAGATCCCCCGGGACGAAATTCACCCCTCCACTTT. Protein sequence: CASSQDPPGRNSPLHF.

This clonotype was counted once. This may come from a read error, since a much larger clone is one base off. V and J are TRBV24-1 and TRBJ2-3; D not resolved. Trimming removed 4 bases from V and 4 bases from J, with 20 bases in between. The CDR3 runs 17 residues. Germline CDR1 and CDR2: KGHDR and SFDVKD. The CDR3 loop is CATSDPARALAADTQYF. CDR3 DNA sequence: TGTGCCACCAGTGACCCCGCGCGCGCCCTGGCCGCAGATACGCAGTATTTT.

The chain combines TRBV5-4 with TRBJ1-1; D is ambiguous. The V gene's germline CDR1 is SGHNT and CDR2 YYREEE (reference sequence). The ends were cut back, 5 bases at V and 4 bases at J, with 12 bases in the middle. The CDR3 is 13 amino acids. The DNA of the CDR3 is TGTGCCAGCAGGGATACGGGGAGCACTGAAGCTTTCTTT. Its protein product is CASRDTGSTEAFF.